The 12 T cell receptor beta chains below were found in one sample sequenced in a study of T cell responses to AZD1222 COVID-19 vaccine. Using immunoSEQ multiplex PCR, the repertoire was profiled, and TCRdb retains in-frame clones only, with some absent. Seen here are 78,000 or so clones, around 88% observed once, and the top ten hold 20%. The specimen comprised peripheral blood, sampled on day 0 of AZD1222 vaccination. The origin of the receptors is an adult in good health.

As to this clone: Other DNA variants within this sample encode the same CDR3. The chain is built from TRBV18 and TRBJ1-6; the D is unclear. In germline, CDR1 is KGHSH, CDR2 LQKENI. CDR3 length equals 12 residues. Deletions cut 6 bases from V and 6 bases from J, with 6 bases between. For the CDR3, the DNA is TGTGCCAGCTCTAGGCTTAATTCACCCCTCCACTTT. This sequence encodes CASSRLNSPLHF.

The rearrangement uses TRBV30 and TRBJ1-5, with D possibly TRBD1 on 6 matching bases. V gave up 3 bases and J gave up 6 bases, with 12 bases separating them. Germline CDR1 and CDR2: GTSNPN and SVGIG (reference sequence). The CDR3 is 13 residues long. CDR3 nucleotide sequence: TGTGCCTGGAGCCCGGGGGCCGGTCAGCCCCAGCATTTT. It codes for CAWSPGAGQPQHF.

J is TRBJ2-7 and V is TRBV10-3; 12 nucleotides match TRBD2. The CDR3 length is 15 residues. Unmatched junction bases numbered 7, after V lost 6 bases and J lost 4 bases. The germline CDR1 and CDR2 sequences are ENHRY and SYGVKD. This CDR3 reads CAISKTSGSSYEQYF. CDR3 coding DNA: TGTGCCATCAGCAAGACTAGCGGGAGCTCGTACGAGCAGTACTTC.

The chain employs TRBV30 and TRBJ1-2, with D maybe TRBD1 (6 bases). This CDR3 has 14 amino acids. The germline CDR1 and CDR2 sequences are GTSNPN and SVGIG (reference sequence). V was shortened by 4 bases and J by 0 bases, with 12 bases between the two germline ends. CDR3 nucleotide sequence: TGTGCCTGGACCGAGACAGGTGCTAACTATGGCTACACCTTC. This translates into CAWTETGANYGYTF. Full variable domain (rest looked up from reference TRBV30 and TRBJ1-2): SQTIHQWPATLVQPVGSPLSLECTVEGTSNPNLYWYRQAAGRGLQLLFYSVGIGQISSEVPQNLSASRPQDRQFILSSKKLLLSDSGFYLCAWTETGANYGYTFGSGTRLTVV.

The V gene is TRBV4-1, the J gene TRBJ2-3; the match to TRBD2 covers 11 bases. The CDR3 runs 20 residues. CDR1 and CDR2 from the germline V gene are MGHRA and YSYEKL. Losses at the gene ends were 2 bases for V and 3 bases for J; bases not matched to a gene: 16. The chain's CDR3 is CASSQLQPRTSGPSTDTQYF. The CDR3 DNA reads TGCGCCAGCAGCCAACTACAGCCCCGGACTAGCGGGCCCTCGACAGATACGCAGTATTTT.

The chain carries TRBV16 and TRBJ1-5, with D unresolved. CDR3 length equals 15 residues. Looked up from germline, CDR1 is KGHSY and CDR2 is FQNENV. Trimming shortened V by 2 bases and J by 1 base, and 9 bases separated the two germline ends. The CDR3 bases are TGTGCCAGCAGCCAAGCCGGACGAAGCAATCAGCCCCAGCATTTT. This codes for CASSQAGRSNQPQHF.

Here the CDR3 reads CASSGRLAGRTDTQYF. CDR3 coding DNA: TGTGCCAGCAGTGGCCGACTAGCGGGTCGCACAGATACGCAGTATTTT. V usage is TRBV2 and J usage is TRBJ2-3, with TRBD2 matching 10 bases. The CDR3 has 16 amino acids. Looked up from germline, CDR1 is SNHLY and CDR2 is FYNNEI. The ends lost 4 bases at V and 1 base at J; junction bases unmatched: 5.

The gene calls are TRBV5-6 and TRBJ2-1, with D possibly called TRBD1 or TRBD2 (6 bases each). Germline V CDR1 and CDR2: SGHDT, YYEEEE. V was cut by 4 bases and J by 13 bases, with 18 bases left in between. This CDR3 comprises 13 residues. The CDR3 region is CASSHWGASRQFF. Here the CDR3 DNA reads TGTGCCAGCAGCCATTGGGGGGCCAGTCGTCAGTTCTTC. Complete variable domain (other parts from reference TRBV5-6 and TRBJ2-1): DAGVTQSPTHLIKTRGQQVTLRCSPKSGHDTVSWYQQALGQGPQFIFQYYEEEERQRGNFPDRFSGHQFPNYSSELNVNALLLGDSALYLCASSHWGASRQFFGPGTRLTVL.

V gene TRBV6-2 or TRBV6-3 combines with J gene TRBJ1-5, with no clear D. In germline, CDR1 is MNHEY, CDR2 SVGEGT. This CDR3 has 17 amino acids. V shed 0 bases and J shed 3 bases, with 15 bases lying between them. CDR3 sequence reads: CASSYSRSTSHNQPQHF. In DNA form, the CDR3 reads TGTGCCAGCAGTTACTCGCGGTCAACCAGCCACAATCAGCCCCAGCATTTT.

This clone turned up a few times. The chain uses TRBV7-2 and TRBJ1-5; 7 bases fit TRBD1. The CDR3 length is 15 residues. J gave up 5 bases and V 0 bases, and 4 bases lay outside the gene matches. Germline V gene sequence: CDR1 SGHTA, CDR2 FQGNSA. The CDR3 nucleotides read TGTGCCAGCAGCTTAGCTGGGCAGGGGGATCAGCCCCAGCATTTT. As protein: CASSLAGQGDQPQHF.

The V gene is TRBV5-5, the J gene TRBJ2-7; 7 positions match TRBD1. The CDR3 extends over 14 amino acids. V dropped 2 bases and J dropped 2; count of bases not matched to a gene: 4. The germline V gene encodes CDR1 SGHKS and CDR2 YYEKEE (reference sequence). In DNA, the CDR3 is TGTGCCAGCAGCTTTGACGACAGGGCCTACGAGCAGTACTTC. Translated, it gives CASSFDDRAYEQYF.

The chain has TRBV27 and TRBJ2-7; D could derive from TRBD1 or TRBD2 (6 bases each). V lost 5 bases and J lost 3, with 14 bases in between. CDR1 and CDR2 (germline): MNHEY, SMNVEV (reference sequence). The CDR3 extends over 14 amino acids. The CDR3 sequence: CASSVFGGGYEQYF. The CDR3 bases are TGTGCCAGCAGTGTGTTCGGAGGGGGCTACGAGCAGTACTTC.